This T cell receptor (beta chain) was identified during a study of blood T cell repertoires in COVID-19. Study details: There were acute and convalescent COVID-19 samples, and they came from the United States, Italy and Spain. Nucleic acid was either cDNA or gDNA, and it came from T cells, B-cell-depleted T cells, or PBMCs.

The ends lost 5 bases at V and 0 bases at J; junction bases unmatched: 2. CDR3 size: 15 residues. Germline assignment: CDR1 MDHEN and CDR2 SYDVKM. Seattle patient enrollment occurred during active infection, with longitudinal follow-up thereafter. Authors' data handling: Estimates of nucleated cell counts were drawn from the amplification of reference gene primers. Assay used: immunoSEQ multiplex PCR; TCRdb lists only in-frame clones, some missing. V, J and clone size are those of that table, while D and trimming were read from the DNA. The sample holds some 330,000 clones, roughly 91% seen once. This chain links TRBV28 with TRBJ1-5; 9 bases match TRBD1. Sequencing input: peripheral blood. The sequence was collected from a woman aged 25-40 years with COVID-19, enrolled during active disease. CDR3 DNA: TGTGCCAGCAGTCCGGACAGGGGTAGCAATCAGCCCCAGCATTTT. Protein: CASSPDRGSNQPQHF. Looking up the rest from reference TRBV28 and TRBJ1-5 gives the full variable domain: DVKVTQSSRYLVKRTGEKVFLECVQDMDHENMFWYRQDPGLGLRLIYFSYDVKMKEKGDIPEGYSVSREKKERFSLILESASTNQTSMYLCASSPDRGSNQPQHFGDGTRLSIL.